The 27 T cell receptor beta chains presented below share a single source sample, sequenced in a study of blood T cell repertoires in COVID-19. Sequencing used immunoSEQ multiplex PCR; TCRdb keeps in-frame clones, though not all of them. The table lists roughly 400,000 clones, 80% to 90% of them singletons. Sequenced input: PBMCs or T cells enriched from blood (not recorded which). These receptors were obtained from a young man who had recovered from COVID-19.

This sequence joins TRBV7-6 and TRBJ2-3; 11 positions match TRBD2. Germline V CDR1 and CDR2: SGHVS, FNYEAQ. There are 16 residues in the CDR3. Germline trimming cut 1 base from V and 4 bases from J; bases unmatched to any gene: 4. Written as DNA, the CDR3 is TGTGCCAGCAGCTTAGGAGTAGCGGGGGGGTCAGATACGCAGTATTTT. It encodes CASSLGVAGGSDTQYF.

This chain connects TRBV2 to TRBJ1-1, with 8 bases lining up with TRBD1. The J segment lost 2 bases and the V segment lost 8 bases, leaving 7 bases of the junction unmatched. The length of the CDR3 is 14 residues. Germline lookup yields CDR1 SNHLY and CDR2 FYNNEI. The CDR3 region is CASLQGAPNTEAFF. CDR3 sequence (DNA): TGTGCCAGCTTGCAGGGGGCGCCTAACACTGAAGCTTTCTTT. Full variable domain (outside the CDR3, taken from reference TRBV2 and TRBJ1-1): EPEVTQTPSHQVTQMGQEVILRCVPISNHLYFYWYRQILGQKVEFLVSFYNNEISEKSEIFDDQFSVERPDGSNFTLKIRSTKLEDSAMYFCASLQGAPNTEAFFGQGTRLTVV.

V gene TRBV12-5 combines with J gene TRBJ2-1, with 8 bases identical to TRBD2. This CDR3 comprises 18 residues. Germline assignment: CDR1 LGHNT and CDR2 FRNRAP. Trimming took 0 bases from V and 0 from J; bases not matched to a gene: 7. CDR3 bases: TGTGCTAGTGGTTTGGTACATAGCGGGAAGGGCTCCTACAATGAGCAGTTCTTC. Translated, it gives CASGLVHSGKGSYNEQFF. The full variable domain, with the rest looked up from reference TRBV12-5 and TRBJ2-1, is DARVTQTPRHKVTEMGQEVTMRCQPILGHNTVFWYRQTMMQGLELLAYFRNRAPLDDSGMPKDRFSAEMPDATLATLKIQPSEPRDSAVYFCASGLVHSGKGSYNEQFFGPGTRLTVL.

V usage is TRBV18 and J usage is TRBJ1-1; no clear D gene. In germline, CDR1 is KGHSH, CDR2 LQKENI. This CDR3 contains 15 residues. Trimming took 4 bases from V and 2 from J, leaving 14 bases between them. The CDR3, as DNA: TGTGCCAGCTCACTCGAACGGGTAGGAAACACTGAAGCTTTCTTT. It yields the protein CASSLERVGNTEAFF.

The chain joins TRBV27 to TRBJ1-2, with D perhaps matching TRBD1 (6 bases). Germline V gives CDR1 MNHEY, CDR2 SMNVEV (reference sequence). The CDR3 covers 14 residues. V shed 5 bases and J shed 4 bases, with 14 bases lying between them. CDR3 nucleotides: TGTGCCAGCAGTCCAGAACAGGGAGTCTATGGCTACACCTTC. It is translated as CASSPEQGVYGYTF.

The CDR3 region has the DNA TGTGCCAGCAGCTTAGTGACAGGGGAAGAAAAACTGTTTTTT. It is translated as CASSLVTGEEKLFF. The chain links TRBV7-9 to TRBJ1-4, with 8 bases matching TRBD1. V gave up 1 base and J gave up 8 bases; unmatched junction bases: 3. The CDR3 sequence is 14 residues long. CDR1 is SEHNR, CDR2 FQNEAQ, per germline (reference sequence).

The J gene is TRBJ2-5, the V gene TRBV5-6; the D gene is possibly TRBD1 (6 bases). The CDR3 spans 15 residues. CDR1 SGHDT and CDR2 YYEEEE come from the germline V gene. V lost 0 bases and J lost 2, with 11 bases in between. The CDR3, as DNA: TGTGCCAGCAGCTTGGGCACAGGACAGCAAGAGACCCAGTACTTC. Translating it yields CASSLGTGQQETQYF.

The chain joins TRBV28 to TRBJ1-3; 9 bases are shared with TRBD1. CDR3 length: 15 amino acids. Germline V gene data show CDR1 as MDHEN and CDR2 as SYDVKM. The junction had 4 bases not matched to a gene; V was cut back by 3 bases and J by 4 bases. The CDR3 sequence is CASSFGDRGGNTIYF. CDR3 in DNA: TGTGCCAGCAGTTTTGGTGACAGGGGGGGAAACACCATATATTTT.

CDR3 region: CASSPDLAATSYEQYF. The CDR3 DNA follows: TGCGCCAGCAGCCCAGATCTAGCGGCCACTTCCTACGAGCAGTACTTC. This chain joins TRBV5-1 and TRBJ2-7; 7 bases are a match to TRBD2. The V and J ends lost 4 bases and 1 base, in that order; junction bases with no gene match: 11. Looked up from germline, CDR1 is SGHRS and CDR2 is YFSETQ. The CDR3 is 16 residues long.

V usage is TRBV5-6 and J usage is TRBJ2-3; TRBD1 matches at 10 bases. CDR1 and CDR2 from the germline V gene are SGHDT and YYEEEE. This CDR3 is 16 amino acids long. Losses at the gene ends were 0 bases for V and 4 bases for J; bases not matched to a gene: 5. CDR3 nucleotides: TGTGCCAGCAGCTTGGCTGGACAGGGGGGCGCAGATACGCAGTATTTT. Its protein is CASSLAGQGGADTQYF.

This chain joins TRBV7-8 and TRBJ2-2; tentatively, D is TRBD1 (6 bases). This CDR3 comprises 15 residues. V was cut by 2 bases and J by 4 bases, with 11 bases left in between. Germline CDR1 reads SGHVS; CDR2 reads FQNEAQ. The CDR3 sequence: CASSLLQGSTGELFF. The CDR3, as DNA: TGTGCCAGCAGCTTACTACAGGGAAGCACCGGGGAGCTGTTTTTT.

This rearrangement joins TRBV30 to TRBJ2-2; D not certain. The V gene's germline CDR1 is GTSNPN and CDR2 SVGIG (reference sequence). V lost 1 base to trimming and J lost 9 bases, with 18 bases between them. The CDR3 is 15 residues long. The CDR3 is CAWSEVGIGIRELFF. DNA for the CDR3: TGTGCCTGGAGTGAGGTGGGCATTGGTATCCGGGAGCTGTTTTTT.

This chain joins TRBV28 and TRBJ1-2; tentatively, D is TRBD1 (5 bases). Trimming took 6 bases from V and 8 from J, leaving 16 bases between them. Germline CDR1 reads MDHEN; CDR2 reads SYDVKM. The CDR3 contains 13 residues. CDR3 sequence (DNA): TGTGCCAGCAGGGCGATGGGGCCGAGCGGCTACACCTTC. This encodes CASRAMGPSGYTF.

This clone was recorded once. The V and J genes are TRBV15 and TRBJ2-1; 10 bases fit TRBD2. The CDR3 runs 16 residues. Trimming removed 0 bases from V and 8 bases from J; junction bases left unmatched: 7. The germline V gene has CDR1 LNHNV and CDR2 YYDKDF (reference sequence). This CDR3 reads CATSRDASGGRDEQFF. The CDR3 DNA reads as TGTGCCACCAGCAGAGACGCTAGCGGGGGAAGGGATGAGCAGTTCTTC.

The gene calls are TRBV27 and TRBJ2-1; 11 nucleotides agree with TRBD2. The V segment lost 4 bases and the J segment 2 bases; nucleotides outside the gene matches: 1. Germline CDR1 and CDR2: MNHEY and SMNVEV (reference sequence). This CDR3 comprises 15 residues. The chain's CDR3 is CASSSLAGAYNEQFF. CDR3 nucleotide sequence: TGTGCCAGCAGTTCACTAGCGGGAGCCTACAATGAGCAGTTCTTC.

The genes are TRBV19 and TRBJ1-5; 10 nucleotides agree with TRBD1. This CDR3 spans 16 amino acids. Germline V CDR1 and CDR2: LNHDA, SQIVND (reference sequence). V shed 8 bases, J shed 4 bases, and the junction held 11 bases outside the gene matches. The chain's CDR3 is CASHTRDRGPNQPQHF. CDR3 bases: TGTGCCAGTCATACCCGGGACAGGGGCCCTAATCAGCCCCAGCATTTT.

This clone was observed a few times. V usage is TRBV7-7 and J usage is TRBJ1-5; D gene ambiguous. This CDR3 contains 17 residues. CDR1 is SSHAT and CDR2 is FNYEAQ in the germline V gene (reference sequence). V was pared by 3 bases and J by 0 bases, with 15 bases between. The CDR3 DNA reads TGTGCCAGCAGCTTTGGCAGAGGACTTTATAGCAATCAGCCCCAGCATTTT. Translation: CASSFGRGLYSNQPQHF. The full variable domain, in which reference TRBV7-7 and TRBJ1-5 provide the parts outside the CDR3, is GAGVSQSPRYKVTKRGQDVTLRCDPISSHATLYWYQQALGQGPEFLTYFNYEAQPDKSGLPSDRFSAERPEGSISTLTIQRTEQRDSAMYRCASSFGRGLYSNQPQHFGDGTRLSIL.

The chain uses TRBV14 and TRBJ2-2, with unresolved D. Trimming removed 3 bases at V and 3 bases at J, with 14 bases between. Germline V CDR1 and CDR2: SGHDN, FVKESK. The CDR3 contains 16 residues. As DNA, the CDR3 is TGTGCCAGCAGCCACCGAGCTGCTGGTTACACCGGGGAGCTGTTTTTT. Its protein is CASSHRAAGYTGELFF.

The rearrangement uses TRBV4-1 and TRBJ2-5; D perhaps matches TRBD2 (6 bases). The CDR3 spans 15 residues. Per germline, CDR1 MGHRA and CDR2 YSYEKL. Trimming left V 0 bases short and J 1 base short, with 9 bases between. CDR3 DNA sequence: TGCGCCAGCAGCCAAGAACCGGGACTCCAAGAGACCCAGTACTTC. Its translation is CASSQEPGLQETQYF.

This chain's CDR3 is CASSTQGYEQYF. The CDR3 coding sequence is TGTGCCAGCAGTACACAGGGTTACGAGCAGTACTTC. The chain uses TRBV12-3 or TRBV12-4 and TRBJ2-7, with a possible D match to TRBD1 (6 bases). The CDR3 has 12 amino acids. The V and J ends lost 5 bases and 4 bases respectively, with 9 bases between them.

The V and J genes are TRBV12-3 or TRBV12-4 and TRBJ1-6, with D maybe TRBD1 (5 bases). V was cut by 6 bases and J by 7 bases, with 10 bases left in between. The CDR3 has 13 residues. The CDR3 protein is CASRPTENSPLHF. CDR3 bases: TGTGCCAGCAGGCCGACAGAAAATTCACCCCTCCACTTT.

This chain joins TRBV12-5 and TRBJ2-7; weak D call: TRBD2 (5 bases). With 1 base removed from V and 7 bases from J, the gap between germline ends came to 14 bases. The germline gives CDR1 LGHNT, CDR2 FRNRAP. The CDR3 contains 14 residues. The CDR3 is CASGLASRASEQYF. The CDR3 DNA reads TGTGCTAGTGGTTTGGCTAGCCGGGCCAGTGAGCAGTACTTC.

The chain carries TRBV4-1 and TRBJ2-7; the D gene is possibly TRBD1 (6 bases). V was trimmed by 3 bases and J by 0 bases, leaving 12 bases between them. This CDR3 is 15 amino acids long. Germline CDR1 reads MGHRA; CDR2 reads YSYEKL. The CDR3 coding sequence is TGCGCCAGCAGCCAGGAACAGGGCACCTCCTACGAGCAGTACTTC. It yields the protein CASSQEQGTSYEQYF.

V is TRBV5-1 and J is TRBJ2-5; 9 bases align to TRBD1. The CDR3 is made up of 14 amino acids. Germline V gene lookup returns CDR1 SGHRS and CDR2 YFSETQ. V lost 4 bases, J lost 5 bases, and 6 bases stayed unmatched. The CDR3 protein is CASSPWTGDETQYF. CDR3 DNA: TGCGCCAGCAGCCCCTGGACAGGGGACGAGACCCAGTACTTC.

The chain employs TRBV30 and TRBJ1-1; D is perhaps TRBD1 (6 bases). Per germline, CDR1 GTSNPN and CDR2 SVGIG (reference sequence). V lost 1 base and J 8 bases, leaving 11 bases between the germline ends. The CDR3 totals 12 residues. The CDR3 coding sequence is TGTGCCTGGAGTGAAAGGGACATCGAAGCTTTCTTT. Amino acids: CAWSERDIEAFF.

This chain uses TRBV5-6 with TRBJ1-5, with D perhaps matching TRBD1 (5 bases). The CDR3 spans 16 residues. Trimming removed 0 bases from V and 0 bases from J, with 10 bases in between. Germline assignment: CDR1 SGHDT and CDR2 YYEEEE. CDR3 sequence reads: CASSLGPGNSNQPQHF. CDR3 DNA sequence: TGTGCCAGCAGCTTGGGGCCAGGGAATAGCAATCAGCCCCAGCATTTT.

The rearrangement links TRBV5-1 to TRBJ2-7; D is possibly TRBD1 (5 bases). This CDR3 contains 14 residues. The V gene's germline CDR1 is SGHRS and CDR2 YFSETQ. Trimming removed 4 bases from V and 0 bases from J, with 11 bases in between. The CDR3 DNA follows: TGCGCCAGCAGCCCTGGGGCCAGCTCCTACGAGCAGTACTTC. It encodes CASSPGASSYEQYF.